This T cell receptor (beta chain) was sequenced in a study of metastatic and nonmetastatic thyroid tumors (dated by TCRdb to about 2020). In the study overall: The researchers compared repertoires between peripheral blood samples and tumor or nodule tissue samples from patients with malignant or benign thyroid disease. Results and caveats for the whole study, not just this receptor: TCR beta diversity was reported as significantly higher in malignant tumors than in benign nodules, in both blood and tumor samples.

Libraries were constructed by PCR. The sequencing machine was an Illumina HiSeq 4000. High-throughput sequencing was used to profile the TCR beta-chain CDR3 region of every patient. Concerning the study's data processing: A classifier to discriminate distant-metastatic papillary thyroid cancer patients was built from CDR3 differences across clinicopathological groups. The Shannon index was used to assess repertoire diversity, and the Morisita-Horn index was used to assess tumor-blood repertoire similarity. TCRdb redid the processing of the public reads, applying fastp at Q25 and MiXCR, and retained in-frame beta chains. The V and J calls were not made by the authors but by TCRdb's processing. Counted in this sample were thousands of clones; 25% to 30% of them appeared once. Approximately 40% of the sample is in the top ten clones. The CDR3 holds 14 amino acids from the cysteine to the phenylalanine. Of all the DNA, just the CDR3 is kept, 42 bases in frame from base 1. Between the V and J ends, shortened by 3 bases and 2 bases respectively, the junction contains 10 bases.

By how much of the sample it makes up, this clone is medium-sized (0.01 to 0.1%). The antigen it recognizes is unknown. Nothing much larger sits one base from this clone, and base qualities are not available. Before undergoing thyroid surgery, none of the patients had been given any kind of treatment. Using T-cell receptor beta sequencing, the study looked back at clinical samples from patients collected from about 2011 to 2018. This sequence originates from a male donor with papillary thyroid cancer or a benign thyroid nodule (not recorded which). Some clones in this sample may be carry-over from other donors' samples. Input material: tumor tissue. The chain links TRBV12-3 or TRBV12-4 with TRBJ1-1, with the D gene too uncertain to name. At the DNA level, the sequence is TGTGCCAGCAGTTTGCCAGCCCCCAACACTGAAGCTTTCTTT. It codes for CASSLPAPNTEAFF.